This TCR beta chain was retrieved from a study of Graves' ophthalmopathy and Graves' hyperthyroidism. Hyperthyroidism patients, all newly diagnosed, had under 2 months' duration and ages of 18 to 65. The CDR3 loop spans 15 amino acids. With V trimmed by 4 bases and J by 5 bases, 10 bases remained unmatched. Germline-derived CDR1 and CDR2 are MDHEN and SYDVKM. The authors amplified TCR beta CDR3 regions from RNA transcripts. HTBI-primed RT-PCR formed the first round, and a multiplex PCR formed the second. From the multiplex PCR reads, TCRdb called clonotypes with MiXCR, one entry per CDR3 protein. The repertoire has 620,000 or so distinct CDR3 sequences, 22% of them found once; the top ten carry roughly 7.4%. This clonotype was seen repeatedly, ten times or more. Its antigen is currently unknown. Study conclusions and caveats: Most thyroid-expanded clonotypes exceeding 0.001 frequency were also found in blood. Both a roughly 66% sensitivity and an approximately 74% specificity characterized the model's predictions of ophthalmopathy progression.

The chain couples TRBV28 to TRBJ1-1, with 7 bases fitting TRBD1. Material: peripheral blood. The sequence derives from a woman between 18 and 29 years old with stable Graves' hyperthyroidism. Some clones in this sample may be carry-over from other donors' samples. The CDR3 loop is CASSSLQGRRTEAFF. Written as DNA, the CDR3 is TGTGCCAGCAGTTCACTACAGGGGCGCAGGACTGAAGCTTTCTTT.